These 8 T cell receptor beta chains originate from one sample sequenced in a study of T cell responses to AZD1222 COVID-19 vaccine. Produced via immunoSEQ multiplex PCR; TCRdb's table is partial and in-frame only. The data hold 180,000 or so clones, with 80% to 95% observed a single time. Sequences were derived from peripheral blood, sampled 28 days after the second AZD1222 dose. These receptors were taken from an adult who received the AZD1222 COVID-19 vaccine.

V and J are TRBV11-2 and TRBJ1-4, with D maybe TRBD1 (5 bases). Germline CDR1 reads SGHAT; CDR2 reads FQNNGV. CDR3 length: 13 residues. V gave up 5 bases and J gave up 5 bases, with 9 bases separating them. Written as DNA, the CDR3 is TGTGCCAGCAGCACCGGGGCCAATGAAAAACTGTTTTTT. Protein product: CASSTGANEKLFF. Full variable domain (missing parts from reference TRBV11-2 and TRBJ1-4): EAGVAQSPRYKIIEKRQSVAFWCNPISGHATLYWYQQILGQGPKLLIQFQNNGVVDDSQLPKDRFSAERLKGVDSTLKIQPAKLEDSAVYLCASSTGANEKLFFGSGTQLSVL.

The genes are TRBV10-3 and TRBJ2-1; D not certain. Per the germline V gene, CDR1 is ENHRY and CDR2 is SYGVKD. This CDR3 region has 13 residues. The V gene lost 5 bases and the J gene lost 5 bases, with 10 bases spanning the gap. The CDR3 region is CAISTDPNNEQFF. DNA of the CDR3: TGTGCCATCAGTACGGACCCAAACAATGAGCAGTTCTTC.

The chain's CDR3 is CASSLVTVGNSPLHF. CDR3 nucleotides: TGCGCCAGCAGCTTGGTGACAGTTGGTAATTCACCCCTCCACTTT. V usage is TRBV5-1 and J usage is TRBJ1-6; possibly TRBD1 for D (5 bases). The V gene lost 0 bases and the J gene lost 6 bases, with 10 bases spanning the gap. From germline, CDR1 is SGHRS and CDR2 YFSETQ. The length of the CDR3 is 15 residues.

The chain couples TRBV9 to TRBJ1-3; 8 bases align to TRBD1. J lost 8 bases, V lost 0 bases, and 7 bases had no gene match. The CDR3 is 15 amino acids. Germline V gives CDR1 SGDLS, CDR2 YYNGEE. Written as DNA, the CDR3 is TGTGCCAGCAGCGTAGGGGCAGGGGGCCGGGACACCATATATTTT. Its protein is CASSVGAGGRDTIYF.

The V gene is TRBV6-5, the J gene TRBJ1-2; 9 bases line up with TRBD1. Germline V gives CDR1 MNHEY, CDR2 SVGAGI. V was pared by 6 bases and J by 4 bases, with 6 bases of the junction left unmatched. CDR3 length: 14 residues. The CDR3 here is CASSSTDRGYGYTF. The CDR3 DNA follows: TGTGCCAGCAGCTCTACGGACAGGGGCTATGGCTACACCTTC.

For the CDR3, the DNA is TGTGCCAGCAGCTTTACAGGCCTTCAAGAGACCCAGTACTTC. As protein: CASSFTGLQETQYF. The rearrangement uses TRBV7-2 and TRBJ2-5, with a possible D match to TRBD1 (5 bases). The germline V gene encodes CDR1 SGHTA and CDR2 FQGNSA. The V end lost 3 bases, the J end lost 2 bases, and 10 bases lay between the germline ends. The CDR3 consists of 14 residues.

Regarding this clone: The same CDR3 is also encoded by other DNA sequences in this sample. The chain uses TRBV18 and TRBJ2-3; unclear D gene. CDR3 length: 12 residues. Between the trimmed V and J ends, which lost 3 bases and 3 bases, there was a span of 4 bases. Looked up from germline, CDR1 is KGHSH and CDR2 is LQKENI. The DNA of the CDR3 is TGTGCCAGCTCACCTACGACAGATACGCAGTATTTT. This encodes CASSPTTDTQYF.

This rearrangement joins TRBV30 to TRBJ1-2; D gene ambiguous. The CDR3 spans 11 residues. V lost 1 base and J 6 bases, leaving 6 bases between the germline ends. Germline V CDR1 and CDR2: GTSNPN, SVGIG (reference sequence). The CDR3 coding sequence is TGTGCCTGGAGTGCGGGGAATGGCTACACCTTC. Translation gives CAWSAGNGYTF.